Given below is one TCR beta chain in context. Amplification used 60 Vbeta primers and 13 Jbeta primers. Sequencing used immunoSEQ multiplex PCR; TCRdb keeps in-frame clones, though not all of them. Among 95,000 to 150,000 clones, approximately 72% were seen once, and the ten largest hold approximately 1.5%. The data are from a study of cytomegalovirus exposure and HLA in healthy donors. With V trimmed by 0 bases and J by 7 bases, 5 bases remained unmatched. Germline V gene sequence: CDR1 LGHNT, CDR2 FRNRAP. This CDR3 is built from 15 residues. The sequence derives from a man aged 18 to 30 in good health and CMV-seronegative. Sequencing input: PBMCs. The chain has TRBV12-5 and TRBJ2-1; 8 bases line up with TRBD2. As DNA, the CDR3 is TGTGCTAGTGGTTTGGTACCGAGCGGGAGAAATGAGCAGTTCTTC. Translated, it gives CASGLVPSGRNEQFF.